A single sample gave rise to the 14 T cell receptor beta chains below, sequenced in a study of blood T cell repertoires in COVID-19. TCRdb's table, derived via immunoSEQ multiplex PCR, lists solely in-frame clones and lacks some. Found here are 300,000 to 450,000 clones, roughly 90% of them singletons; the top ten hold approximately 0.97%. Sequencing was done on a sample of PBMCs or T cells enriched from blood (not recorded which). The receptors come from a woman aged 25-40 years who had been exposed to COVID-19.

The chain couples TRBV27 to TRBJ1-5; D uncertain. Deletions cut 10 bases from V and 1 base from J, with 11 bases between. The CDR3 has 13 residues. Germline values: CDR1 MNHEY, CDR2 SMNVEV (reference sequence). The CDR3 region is CAIYSESNQPQHF. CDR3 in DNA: TGTGCCATCTACTCCGAGAGCAATCAGCCCCAGCATTTT.

CDR3 protein: CASSVAPSCQFF. In DNA form, the CDR3 reads TGTGCCAGCAGCGTAGCCCCGTCTTGTCAGTTCTTC. The chain recombines TRBV9 with TRBJ2-1; D remains ambiguous. Trimming cost V 0 bases and J 13 bases, with 11 bases left between them. Germline V gene data show CDR1 as SGDLS and CDR2 as YYNGEE. The CDR3 is 12 amino acids.

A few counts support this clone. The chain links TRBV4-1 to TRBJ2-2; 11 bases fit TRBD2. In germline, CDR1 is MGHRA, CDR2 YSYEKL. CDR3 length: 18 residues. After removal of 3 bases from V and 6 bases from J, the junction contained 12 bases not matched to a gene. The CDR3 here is CASSHQKELAGVAGELFF. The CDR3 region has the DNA TGCGCCAGCAGCCACCAGAAGGAACTAGCGGGAGTCGCCGGGGAGCTGTTTTTT.

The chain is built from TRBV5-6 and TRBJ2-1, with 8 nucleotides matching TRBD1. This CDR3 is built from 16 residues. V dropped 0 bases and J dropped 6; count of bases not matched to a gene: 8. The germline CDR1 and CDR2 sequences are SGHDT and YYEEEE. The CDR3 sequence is CASSLEDRVRVNEQFF. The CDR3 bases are TGTGCCAGCAGCTTGGAGGACAGGGTCAGGGTCAATGAGCAGTTCTTC.

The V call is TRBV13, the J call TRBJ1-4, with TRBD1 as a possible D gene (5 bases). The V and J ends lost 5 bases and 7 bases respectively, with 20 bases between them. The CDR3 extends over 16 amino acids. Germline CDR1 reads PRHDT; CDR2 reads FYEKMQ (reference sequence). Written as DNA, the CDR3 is TGTGCCAGCAGCCCAAGAATGGGGGGTTTTGCTGAAAAACTGTTTTTT. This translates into CASSPRMGGFAEKLFF.

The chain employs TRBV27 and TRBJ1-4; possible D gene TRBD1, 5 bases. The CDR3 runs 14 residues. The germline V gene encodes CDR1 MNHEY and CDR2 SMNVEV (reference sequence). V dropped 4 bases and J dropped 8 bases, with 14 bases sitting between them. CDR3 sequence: CASSSLGGTEKLFF. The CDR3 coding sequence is TGTGCCAGCAGTTCCTTGGGGGGAACCGAAAAACTGTTTTTT.

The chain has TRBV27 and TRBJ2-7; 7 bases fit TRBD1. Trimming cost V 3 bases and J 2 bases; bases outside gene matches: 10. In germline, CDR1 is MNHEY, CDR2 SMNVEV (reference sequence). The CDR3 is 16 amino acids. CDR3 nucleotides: TGTGCCAGCAGTTTGTACCGGGACAGTGTCACCTACGAGCAGTACTTC. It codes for CASSLYRDSVTYEQYF.

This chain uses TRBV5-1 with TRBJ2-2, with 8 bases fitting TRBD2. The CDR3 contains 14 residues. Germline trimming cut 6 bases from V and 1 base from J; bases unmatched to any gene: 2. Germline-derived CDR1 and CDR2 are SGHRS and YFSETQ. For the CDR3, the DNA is TGCGCCAGCACCGCGGGAGGGAACACCGGGGAGCTGTTTTTT. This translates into CASTAGGNTGELFF.

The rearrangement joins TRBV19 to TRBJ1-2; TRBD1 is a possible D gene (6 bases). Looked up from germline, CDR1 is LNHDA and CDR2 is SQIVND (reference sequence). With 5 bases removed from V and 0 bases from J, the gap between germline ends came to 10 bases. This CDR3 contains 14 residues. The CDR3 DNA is TGTGCCAGTAGTGTGGACAGAGCTAACTATGGCTACACCTTC. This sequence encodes CASSVDRANYGYTF.

The CDR3 DNA reads TGTGCCAGCAGCCTTGGAGTGGCTAGCGGGAGGTGGAATGAGCAGTTCTTC. It is translated as CASSLGVASGRWNEQFF. The chain joins TRBV5-5 to TRBJ2-1; 11 nucleotides match TRBD2. The CDR3 loop spans 17 amino acids. Per the germline V gene, CDR1 is SGHKS and CDR2 is YYEKEE (reference sequence). V gave up 4 bases and J gave up 7 bases; unmatched junction bases: 13. The full variable domain, rest sourced from reference TRBV5-5 and TRBJ2-1, is DAGVTQSPTHLIKTRGQQVTLRCSPISGHKSVSWYQQVLGQGPQFIFQYYEKEERGRGNFPDRFSARQFPNYSSELNVNALLLGDSALYLCASSLGVASGRWNEQFFGPGTRLTVL.

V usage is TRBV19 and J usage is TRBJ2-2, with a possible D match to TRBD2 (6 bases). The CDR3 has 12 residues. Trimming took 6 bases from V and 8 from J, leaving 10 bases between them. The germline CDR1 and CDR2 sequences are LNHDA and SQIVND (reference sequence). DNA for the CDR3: TGTGCCAGTAGGCCTAGCGTTGGGGAGCTGTTTTTT. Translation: CASRPSVGELFF.

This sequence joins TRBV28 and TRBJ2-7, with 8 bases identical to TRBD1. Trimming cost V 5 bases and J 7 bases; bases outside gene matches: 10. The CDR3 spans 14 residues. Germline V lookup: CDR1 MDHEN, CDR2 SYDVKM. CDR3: CASSPRQGWGEQYF. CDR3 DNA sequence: TGTGCCAGCAGTCCCCGACAGGGGTGGGGTGAGCAGTACTTC.

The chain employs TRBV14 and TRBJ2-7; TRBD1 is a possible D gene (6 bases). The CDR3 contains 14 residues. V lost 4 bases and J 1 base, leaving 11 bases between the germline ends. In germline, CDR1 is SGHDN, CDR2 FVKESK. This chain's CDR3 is CASSPLGQSYEQYF. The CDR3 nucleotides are TGTGCCAGCAGCCCGTTAGGACAGTCCTACGAGCAGTACTTC.

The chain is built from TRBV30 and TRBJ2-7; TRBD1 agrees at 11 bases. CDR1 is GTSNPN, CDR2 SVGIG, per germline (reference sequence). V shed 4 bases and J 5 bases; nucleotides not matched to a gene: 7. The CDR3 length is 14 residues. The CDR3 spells CAWTQGQGAHEQYF. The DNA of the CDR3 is TGTGCCTGGACTCAAGGACAGGGGGCCCACGAGCAGTACTTC.